This T cell receptor beta chain was identified in a study of blood T cell repertoires in COVID-19. The CDR3 runs 15 residues. Germline V gene sequence: CDR1 SNHLY, CDR2 FYNNEI. V gave up 6 bases and J gave up 1 base; unmatched junction bases: 6. Profiling relied on immunoSEQ multiplex PCR, and the TCRdb table lists in-frame clones only, not all of them. The sample includes about 64,000 clones, approximately 88% of them seen just once. What was sequenced was peripheral blood. This receptor was obtained from an older woman with COVID-19, enrolled during active disease. V is TRBV2 and J is TRBJ2-1; TRBD2 matches at 7 bases. CDR3 protein: CASSEWGGSYNEQFF. The CDR3 bases are TGTGCCAGCAGCGAATGGGGGGGGTCCTACAATGAGCAGTTCTTC.